There are a few counts of the clone carrying this T cell receptor beta chain. Its matching antigen is unknown. The CDR3 runs to 15 residues. The V and J ends lost 0 bases and 0 bases respectively, with 9 bases between them. Germline V CDR1 and CDR2: SGHVS, FQNEAQ. The data originate from a study of CD8+ T cells in alopecia areata. Study at large: Treated patients took oral tofacitinib at 5 to 10 mg twice daily. Study results and limitations: Normal scalp had lower clonality than lesional scalp, with alopecia totalis/universalis lesions showing this most strongly.

Treatment: oral pan-JAK inhibitor, 5-10 mg twice daily. Collected material from alopecia areata patients comprised lesional scalp punch biopsies and peripheral blood. Investigators isolated RNA and reverse transcribed it into cDNA to act as the sequencing template. Sequencing was performed with immunoSEQ multiplex PCR; in TCRdb, only in-frame clones are kept and a portion is missing. The table records approximately 200,000 clones, about 62% of them present only once. This chain joins TRBV7-8 and TRBJ2-7; D possibly uses TRBD1 or TRBD2 (5 bases each). The sequence came from a human donor with alopecia areata. The sequencing here drew on CD4+ T cells sorted from blood, taken at week 24, from a patient treated with tofacitinib. The CDR3 protein is CASSLASGLSYEQYF. The CDR3 nucleotides read TGTGCCAGCAGCTTAGCCTCGGGGCTCTCCTACGAGCAGTACTTC.